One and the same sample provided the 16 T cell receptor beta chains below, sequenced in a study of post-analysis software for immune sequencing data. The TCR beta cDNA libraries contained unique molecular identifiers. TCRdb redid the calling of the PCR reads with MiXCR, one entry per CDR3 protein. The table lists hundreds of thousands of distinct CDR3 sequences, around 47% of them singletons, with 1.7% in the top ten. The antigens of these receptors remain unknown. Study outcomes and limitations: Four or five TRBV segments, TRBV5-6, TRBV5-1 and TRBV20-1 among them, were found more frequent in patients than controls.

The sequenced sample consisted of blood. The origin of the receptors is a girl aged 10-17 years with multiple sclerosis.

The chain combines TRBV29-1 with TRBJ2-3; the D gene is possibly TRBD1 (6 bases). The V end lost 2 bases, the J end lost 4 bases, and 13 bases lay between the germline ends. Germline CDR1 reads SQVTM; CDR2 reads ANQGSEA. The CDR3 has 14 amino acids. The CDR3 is CSVEYQGNADTQYF. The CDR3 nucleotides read TGCAGCGTTGAATATCAGGGGAACGCAGATACGCAGTATTTT.

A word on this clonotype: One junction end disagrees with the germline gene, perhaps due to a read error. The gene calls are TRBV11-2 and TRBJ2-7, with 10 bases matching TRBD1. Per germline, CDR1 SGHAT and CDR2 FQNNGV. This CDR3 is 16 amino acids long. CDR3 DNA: TGTGTCAGCAGCTTAGATCGGGGACAGGGGCACGACGAGCAGTACTTC. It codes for CVSSLDRGQGHDEQYF.

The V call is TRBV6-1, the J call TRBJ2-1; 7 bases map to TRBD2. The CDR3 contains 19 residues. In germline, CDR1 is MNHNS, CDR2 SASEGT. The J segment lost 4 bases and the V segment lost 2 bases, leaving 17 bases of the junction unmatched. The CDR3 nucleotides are TGTGCCAGCAGTGAATTAGAGGGAGGGGCCATCAAAGTATACAATGAGCAGTTCTTC. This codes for CASSELEGGAIKVYNEQFF.

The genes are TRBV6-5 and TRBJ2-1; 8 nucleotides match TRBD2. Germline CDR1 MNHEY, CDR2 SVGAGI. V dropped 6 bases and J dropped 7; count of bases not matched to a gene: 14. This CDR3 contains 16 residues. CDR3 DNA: TGTGCCAGCAGGGGAACTAGCGGAAGAGCCCCGAATGAGCAGTTCTTC. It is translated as CASRGTSGRAPNEQFF.

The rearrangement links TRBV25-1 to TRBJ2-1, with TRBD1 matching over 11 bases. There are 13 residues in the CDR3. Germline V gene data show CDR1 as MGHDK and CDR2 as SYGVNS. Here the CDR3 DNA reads TGTGCAGTTGGGACAGGGGGAGGCAATGAGCAGTTCTTC. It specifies CAVGTGGGNEQFF.

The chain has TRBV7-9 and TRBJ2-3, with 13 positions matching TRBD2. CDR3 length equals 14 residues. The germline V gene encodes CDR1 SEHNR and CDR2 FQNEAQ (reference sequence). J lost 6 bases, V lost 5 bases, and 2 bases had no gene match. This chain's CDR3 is CASSQTSGRDTQYF. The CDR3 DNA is TGTGCCAGCAGCCAGACTAGCGGGAGGGATACGCAGTATTTT.

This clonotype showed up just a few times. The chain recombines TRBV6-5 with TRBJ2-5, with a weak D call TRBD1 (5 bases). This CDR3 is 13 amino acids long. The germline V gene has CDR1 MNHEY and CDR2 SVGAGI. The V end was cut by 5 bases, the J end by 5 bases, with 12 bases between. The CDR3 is CASSVRVEETQYF. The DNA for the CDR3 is TGTGCCAGCAGTGTCAGGGTAGAGGAGACCCAGTACTTC.

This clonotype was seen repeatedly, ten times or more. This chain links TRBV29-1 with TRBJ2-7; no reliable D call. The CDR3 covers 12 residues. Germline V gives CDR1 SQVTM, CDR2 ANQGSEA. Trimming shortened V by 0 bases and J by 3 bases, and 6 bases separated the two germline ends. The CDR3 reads CSVEEGGYEQYF. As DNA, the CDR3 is TGCAGCGTTGAAGAGGGCGGCTACGAGCAGTACTTC.

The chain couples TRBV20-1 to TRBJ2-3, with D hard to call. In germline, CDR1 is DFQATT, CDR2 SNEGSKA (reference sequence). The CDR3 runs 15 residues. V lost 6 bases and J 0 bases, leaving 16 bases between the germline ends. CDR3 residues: CSAALRRQSTDTQYF. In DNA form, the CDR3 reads TGCAGTGCCGCCTTGCGGCGGCAAAGCACAGATACGCAGTATTTT.

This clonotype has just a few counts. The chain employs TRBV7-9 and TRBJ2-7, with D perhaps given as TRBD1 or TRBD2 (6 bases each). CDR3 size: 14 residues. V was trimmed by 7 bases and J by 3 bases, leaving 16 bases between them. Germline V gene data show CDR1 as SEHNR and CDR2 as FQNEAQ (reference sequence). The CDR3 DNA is TGTGCCAGCACCCCGGGGGCAGGCCACTACGAGCAGTACTTC. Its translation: CASTPGAGHYEQYF.

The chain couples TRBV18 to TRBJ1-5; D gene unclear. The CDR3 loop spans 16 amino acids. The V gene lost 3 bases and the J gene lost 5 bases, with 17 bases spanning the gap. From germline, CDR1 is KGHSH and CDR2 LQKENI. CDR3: CASSPSSLGPHQPQHF. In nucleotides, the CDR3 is TGTGCCAGCTCACCGTCCTCCTTAGGCCCTCATCAGCCCCAGCATTTT.

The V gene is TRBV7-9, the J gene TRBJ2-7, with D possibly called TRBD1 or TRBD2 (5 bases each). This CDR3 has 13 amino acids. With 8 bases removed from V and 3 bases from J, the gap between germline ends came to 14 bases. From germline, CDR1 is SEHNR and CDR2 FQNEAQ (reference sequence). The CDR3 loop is CASGHRDGYEQYF. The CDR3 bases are TGTGCCAGCGGCCACCGGGACGGCTACGAGCAGTACTTC.

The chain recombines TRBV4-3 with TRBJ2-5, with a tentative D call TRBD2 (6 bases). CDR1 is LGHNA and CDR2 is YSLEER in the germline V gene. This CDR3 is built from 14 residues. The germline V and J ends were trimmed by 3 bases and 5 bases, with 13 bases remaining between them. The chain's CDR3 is CASSHLGGLETQYF. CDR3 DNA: TGCGCCAGCAGCCACTTGGGAGGTCTCGAGACCCAGTACTTC.

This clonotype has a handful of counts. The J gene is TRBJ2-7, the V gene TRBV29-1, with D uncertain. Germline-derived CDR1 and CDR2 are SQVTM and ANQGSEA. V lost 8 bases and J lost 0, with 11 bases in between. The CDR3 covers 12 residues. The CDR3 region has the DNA TGCAGCACTCGGGTGAACTCCTACGAGCAGTACTTC. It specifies CSTRVNSYEQYF.

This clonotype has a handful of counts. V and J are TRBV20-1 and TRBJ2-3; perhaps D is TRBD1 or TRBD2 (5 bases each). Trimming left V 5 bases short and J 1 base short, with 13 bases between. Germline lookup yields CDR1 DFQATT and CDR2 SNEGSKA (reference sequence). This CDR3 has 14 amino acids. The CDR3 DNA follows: TGCAGTGCTCGAGTCAGAGGGGGCACAGATACGCAGTATTTT. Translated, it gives CSARVRGGTDTQYF.

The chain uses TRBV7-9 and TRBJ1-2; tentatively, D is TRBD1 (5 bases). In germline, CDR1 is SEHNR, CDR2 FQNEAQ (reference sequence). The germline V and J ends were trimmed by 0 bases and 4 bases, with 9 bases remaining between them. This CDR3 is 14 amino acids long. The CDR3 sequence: CASSLAGGTYGYTF. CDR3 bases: TGTGCCAGCAGCTTAGCGGGGGGGACCTATGGCTACACCTTC.